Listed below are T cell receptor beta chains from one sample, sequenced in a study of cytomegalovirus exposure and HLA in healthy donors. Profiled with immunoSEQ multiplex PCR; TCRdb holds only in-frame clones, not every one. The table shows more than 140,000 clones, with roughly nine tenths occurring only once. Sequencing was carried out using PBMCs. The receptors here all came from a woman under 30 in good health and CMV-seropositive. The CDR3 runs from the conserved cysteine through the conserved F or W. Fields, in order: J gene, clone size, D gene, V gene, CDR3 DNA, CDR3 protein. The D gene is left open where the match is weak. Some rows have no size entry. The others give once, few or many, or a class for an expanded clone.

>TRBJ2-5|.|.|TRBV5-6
TGTGCCAGCAGCCCCCCGACAAGGCGGGTGACCCAGTACTTC
CASSPPTRRVTQYF
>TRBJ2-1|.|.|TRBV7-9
TGTGCCAGCAGCTTATTAGCGAGCTCCTACAATGAGCAGTTCTTC
CASSLLASSYNEQFF
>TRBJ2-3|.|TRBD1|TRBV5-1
TGCGCCAGCAGCCCATACGTACCGACAGGGGGCGTCACAGATACGCAGTATTTT
CASSPYVPTGGVTDTQYF
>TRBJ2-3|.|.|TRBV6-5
TGTGCCAGCAGTTATGGGGCAGGCCTAGGGGATACGCAGTATTTT
CASSYGAGLGDTQYF
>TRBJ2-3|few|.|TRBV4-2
TGTGCCAGCAGCCAAGGGGAACGGGAGCCCGATACGCAGTATTTT
CASSQGEREPDTQYF
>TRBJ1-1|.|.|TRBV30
TGTGCCTGGAGCGCAGACAGTTACACTGAAGCTTTCTTT
CAWSADSYTEAFF
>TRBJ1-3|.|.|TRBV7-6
TGTGCCAGCAGCTTAGTAGAATCAGGAAACACCATATATTTT
CASSLVESGNTIYF
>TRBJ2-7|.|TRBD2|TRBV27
TGTGCCAGCAGTCTTTCGGGGGGATTCTACGAGCAGTACTTC
CASSLSGGFYEQYF
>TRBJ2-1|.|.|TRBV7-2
TGTGCCAGCAGCTTACGGAGTCAGGGGAATGAGCAGTTCTTC
CASSLRSQGNEQFF
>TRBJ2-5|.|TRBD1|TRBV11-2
TGTGCCAGCAGTTATAGGGGGCGCTTAGAGACCCAGTACTTC
CASSYRGRLETQYF
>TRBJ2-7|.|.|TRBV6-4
TGTGCCAGCAGTGACCCGGGACACATGAATCCCTACGAGCAGTACTTC
CASSDPGHMNPYEQYF
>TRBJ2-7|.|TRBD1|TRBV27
TGTGCCAGCAGTTATGGTGGGACAGGGGGCTCAGAGCAGTACTTC
CASSYGGTGGSEQYF
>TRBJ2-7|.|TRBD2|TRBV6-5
TGTGCCAGCAGTTCCCTTAGCGGGAGGGTTCACTACGAGCAGTACTTC
CASSSLSGRVHYEQYF
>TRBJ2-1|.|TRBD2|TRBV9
TGTGCCAGCAGCGGACTAGCGGGAGAATACGGTGAGCAGTTCTTC
CASSGLAGEYGEQFF
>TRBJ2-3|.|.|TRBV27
TGTGCCAGCAGTTCAGGGGTGCTTAGCACAGATACGCAGTATTTT
CASSSGVLSTDTQYF
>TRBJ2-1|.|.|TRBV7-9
TGTGCCAGCAGCCAACAGGACAATGAGCAGTTCTTC
CASSQQDNEQFF
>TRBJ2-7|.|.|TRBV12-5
TGTGCTAGTGGTTATCTCGACGAGCAGTACTTC
CASGYLDEQYF